This TCR beta chain originates from a study of shared clonotypes between healthy human individuals. General study results and limits: Larger estimated richness was generally recorded for naive subsets relative to memory subsets.

A few counts support this clone. Its antigen remains unknown. The CDR3 spans 15 residues. CDR1 and CDR2 (germline): GTSNPN, SVGIG (reference sequence). V lost 5 bases, J lost 3 bases, and 19 bases lay in between. Replicate PCRs for sorted subsets used 200 ng DNA; this equaled 33,000 or so T cell genomes. Measured with immunoSEQ multiplex PCR; TCRdb has only the in-frame clones, and not every one. Of roughly 2.2 million clones in the sample, less than 95% were seen once. The TCR comes from a man younger than 35 in good health. Some clones in this sample may be carry-over from other donors' samples. Sequencing was done on a sample of naive CD4+ T cells from PBMCs. Described subset: CD45RA+ positively selected. V usage is TRBV30 and J usage is TRBJ1-2; D may be TRBD1 (6 bases). The CDR3 nucleotides are TGTGCCTGGGGAGGGCCGGGACACGGAGACTATGGCTACACCTTC. It is translated as CAWGGPGHGDYGYTF. The complete variable domain, with remaining parts taken from reference TRBV30 and TRBJ1-2, reads SQTIHQWPATLVQPVGSPLSLECTVEGTSNPNLYWYRQAAGRGLQLLFYSVGIGQISSEVPQNLSASRPQDRQFILSSKKLLLSDSGFYLCAWGGPGHGDYGYTFGSGTRLTVV.